This entry is about one T cell receptor (beta chain). This sample stems from a study of T cell changes during pregnancy in multiple sclerosis. The V and J ends lost 3 bases and 0 bases, in that order; junction bases with no gene match: 6. The CDR3 is made up of 17 amino acids. Germline V gene lookup returns CDR1 SGHAT and CDR2 FQNNGV. Method: immunoSEQ multiplex PCR; TCRdb's copy keeps in-frame clones and lacks some. The sample includes under 40,000 clones, roughly 90% seen only once; the top ten take approximately 4.1%. The sample was CD8+ T cells from peripheral blood mononuclear cells, taken after pregnancy. The origin of this receptor is a female donor with multiple sclerosis, enrolled in a pregnancy study. The V call is TRBV11-2, the J call TRBJ1-4, with 8 bases fitting TRBD1. CDR3 sequence reads: CASSFGQGFSTNEKLFF. DNA for the CDR3: TGTGCCAGCAGCTTCGGACAGGGTTTTTCAACTAATGAAAAACTGTTTTTT.